This is a list of T cell receptor beta chains from one sample in a study of blood T cells in healthy people across ages. TCRdb re-called the 5' RACE reads with MiXCR, one entry per CDR3 protein. The profile shows 1.5 million to 2 million distinct CDR3 sequences, around 48% of them singletons. Source material: blood. These receptors were taken from a woman aged 40 to 50 in good health. CDR3s include the opening cysteine and the closing phenylalanine or tryptophan. Fields, in order: J gene, V gene, D gene, clone size, CDR3 protein, CDR3 DNA. D genes are given only for firm matches. Clone size is given for some rows only: seen once, a few or many times, or a class if the clone is expanded.

TRBJ1-2 | TRBV25-1 | . | . | CASSEGTPARGYTF | TGTGCCAGCAGTGAAGGGACCCCCGCGAGGGGCTACACCTTC
TRBJ2-3 | TRBV27 | . | . | CASNGGWGRTDTQYF | TGTGCCAGCAACGGTGGGTGGGGGCGCACAGATACGCAGTATTTT
TRBJ2-7 | TRBV5-1 | . | . | CASSLEGKVYEQYF | TGCGCCAGCAGCTTGGAAGGGAAGGTCTACGAGCAGTACTTC
TRBJ2-1 | TRBV7-2 | TRBD1 | many | CASSSGTGRYNEQFF | TGTGCCAGCAGTTCTGGGACAGGGAGGTACAATGAGCAGTTCTTC
TRBJ2-3 | TRBV29-1 | . | few | CSVDAGSTDTQYF | TGCAGCGTTGATGCGGGGAGCACAGATACGCAGTATTTT
TRBJ2-1 | TRBV7-2 | . | few | CASSLVPEDNEQFF | TGTGCCAGCAGCTTAGTGCCCGAGGATAATGAGCAGTTCTTC
TRBJ2-1 | TRBV6-5 | . | . | CASSLSGAGPYNEQFF | TGTGCCAGCAGCCTCTCGGGGGCAGGGCCCTACAATGAGCAGTTCTTC
TRBJ2-2 | TRBV29-1 | TRBD1 | . | CSVSGGGIGELFF | TGCAGCGTCTCAGGGGGTGGAATTGGGGAGCTGTTTTTT
TRBJ2-5 | TRBV29-1 | . | few | CSVQGTQETQYF | TGCAGCGTGCAGGGGACCCAAGAGACCCAGTACTTC
TRBJ2-1 | TRBV6-2/TRBV6-3 | TRBD1 | . | CASGQGADEQFF | TGTGCCAGCGGACAGGGGGCAGATGAGCAGTTCTTC
TRBJ2-7 | TRBV18 | . | . | CASSPRHIGAYEQYF | TGTGCCAGCTCACCACGTCACATCGGGGCCTACGAGCAGTACTTC
TRBJ1-1 | TRBV12-3/TRBV12-4 | . | . | CASSGRIPTEAFF | TGTGCCAGCAGTGGCAGGATCCCCACTGAAGCTTTCTTT
TRBJ1-2 | TRBV24-1 | . | few | CATSEGSDNYGYTF | TGTGCCACCAGCGAAGGGTCGGATAACTATGGCTACACCTTC
TRBJ2-7 | TRBV28 | . | once | CASSLFTSSSYEQYF | TGTGCCAGCAGTTTATTCACTAGCAGTAGCTACGAGCAGTACTTC
TRBJ2-5 | TRBV28 | . | . | CASSSQTSISSETQYF | TGTGCCAGCAGTTCCCAAACTAGTATATCGTCAGAGACCCAGTACTTC
TRBJ1-2 | TRBV6-6 | . | . | CASRITSGYGYTF | TGTGCCAGCAGAATCACAAGCGGCTATGGCTACACCTTC
TRBJ2-1 | TRBV12-3/TRBV12-4 | TRBD2 | . | CASSHPGLASGSYNEQFF | TGTGCCAGCAGCCACCCCGGACTAGCGAGTGGGTCCTACAATGAGCAGTTCTTC
TRBJ1-5 | TRBV20-1 | TRBD1 | few | CSGGQGGNQPQHF | TGCAGTGGCGGACAGGGCGGCAATCAGCCCCAGCATTTT
TRBJ2-1 | TRBV7-2 | . | . | CASSSRGPVSGEQFF | TGTGCCAGCAGCTCAAGAGGCCCGGTCTCCGGTGAGCAGTTCTTC
TRBJ2-1 | TRBV6-1 | . | . | CASSDAQEQFF | TGTGCCAGCAGTGATGCTCAAGAGCAGTTCTTC
TRBJ2-5 | TRBV7-9 | . | . | CASSSKDGGTETQYF | TGTGCCAGCAGCTCCAAAGATGGGGGAACGGAGACCCAGTACTTC
TRBJ2-1 | TRBV5-1 | . | . | CASSSDGDLSEQFF | TGCGCCAGCAGCTCGGACGGGGACCTCAGTGAGCAGTTCTTC
TRBJ2-1 | TRBV12-3/TRBV12-4 | . | . | CASTEMGADNEQFF | TGTGCCAGCACTGAGATGGGTGCCGACAATGAGCAGTTCTTC
TRBJ1-5 | TRBV20-1 | . | few | CSAGVLIQPQHF | TGCAGTGCGGGGGTCCTAATCCAGCCCCAGCATTTT
TRBJ1-2 | TRBV3-1 | TRBD1 | few | CASSQTRGAGYTF | TGTGCCAGCAGCCAAACCAGGGGGGCTGGCTACACCTTC